This is a list of T cell receptor beta chains from one sample in a study of cytomegalovirus exposure and HLA in healthy donors. Only in-frame clones appear in the TCRdb table, and some are missing; sequencing was by immunoSEQ multiplex PCR. The profile shows 200,000 to 250,000 clones, 75% to 85% of them singletons. Sequences were obtained from PBMCs. All receptors come from a woman aged 60-75 years in good health and CMV-seropositive. The CDR3 runs from the conserved cysteine through the conserved F or W. The D gene is left open where the match is weak. Size is stated for part of the rows, as once, few or many counts, or as a class when the clone is expanded.

j_call,clone_size,v_call,d_call,cdr3_length,cdr3_nt,cdr3_aa
TRBJ1-6,once,TRBV5-8,.,13,TGTGCCAGCCGAGAGCGGTGGGATTCACCCCTCCACTTT,CASRERWDSPLHF
TRBJ1-2,.,TRBV28,TRBD1,16,TGTGCCAGCAGTTTATTTGACAGGGGGCGGAACTATGGCTACACCTTC,CASSLFDRGRNYGYTF
TRBJ2-3,once,TRBV6-6,.,13,TGTGCCAGCATCCCACCAGGTACAGATACGCAGTATTTT,CASIPPGTDTQYF
TRBJ2-1,.,TRBV5-6,TRBD2,15,TGTGCCAGCAGCTTGCTAGCGGACTCCTACAATGAGCAGTTCTTC,CASSLLADSYNEQFF
TRBJ2-3,.,TRBV7-2,.,14,TGTGCCAGCAGCTTAGCACTGGTCACAGATACGCAGTATTTT,CASSLALVTDTQYF
TRBJ2-7,once,TRBV29-1,.,12,TGCAGCGCTGCGGTGTTCTCCTACGAGCAGTACTTC,CSAAVFSYEQYF
TRBJ2-7,.,TRBV18,.,15,TGTGCCAGCTCAGGTCAGGGGCGAAGCTCCTACGAGCAGTACTTC,CASSGQGRSSYEQYF
TRBJ1-4,.,TRBV5-1,TRBD1,15,TGCGCCAGCAGCTTCGAGGGACAGGGTAATGAAAAACTGTTTTTT,CASSFEGQGNEKLFF
TRBJ1-6,.,TRBV18,TRBD1,15,TGTGCCAGCTCAGGGACAGGGGAGGAAAATTCACCCCTCCACTTT,CASSGTGEENSPLHF
TRBJ2-1,.,TRBV5-1,.,14,TGCGCCAGCACCGCCGGGGAAGCTTACAATGAGCAGTTCTTC,CASTAGEAYNEQFF
TRBJ2-5,few,TRBV29-1,.,11,TGCAGCGTTGCCAACCAAGAGACCCAGTACTTC,CSVANQETQYF
TRBJ1-2,many,TRBV19,TRBD1,15,TGTGCCAGTAGTGGATCAGACAGGGGAACTTATGGCTACACCTTC,CASSGSDRGTYGYTF
TRBJ1-2,.,TRBV5-1,TRBD1,15,TGCGCCAGCAGCGGGGAAGGGGGCGCCGACTATGGCTACACCTTC,CASSGEGGADYGYTF
TRBJ1-1,.,TRBV6-5,.,15,TGTGCCAGCAGTTCCTCGGGGGCCCCCAACACTGAAGCTTTCTTT,CASSSSGAPNTEAFF
TRBJ1-1,.,TRBV20-1,.,11,TGCAGTGCTCTGCGGTACACTGAAGCTTTCTTT,CSALRYTEAFF
TRBJ1-4,.,TRBV4-1,TRBD1,17,TGCGCCAGCAACCTCGTCCCGGGACAGGGACCGAGTGAAAAACTGTTTTTT,CASNLVPGQGPSEKLFF
TRBJ2-2,.,TRBV5-6,.,16,TGTGCCAGCAGCCGGTGGGCAGGGCGGAACACCGGGGAGCTGTTTTTT,CASSRWAGRNTGELFF